One T cell receptor (beta chain) is described in this entry. This clone has a single count. Its antigen specificity is not known. No qualities accompany the bases; no much larger clone lies one base away. The time point tag for this specimen amounts to: pre-treatment sample, taken before nivolumab and TIL therapy. Between late 2017 and 2020, a dual-center phase I trial enrolled adults who had stage 4 NSCLC. Samples were obtained from a single-arm, open-label phase I trial in which tumor-infiltrating lymphocyte therapy with nivolumab was evaluated in advanced non-small cell lung cancer. Blood mononuclear cells from EDTA tubes were separated on a Ficoll gradient and snap-frozen as pellets, and DNA was extracted from the cells using a Qiagen mini-prep kit. TCR beta CDR3 regions were amplified from genomic DNA by bias-controlled multiplex PCR with the immunoSEQ v3 hsTCRB kit. TCR libraries were sequenced on an Illumina NextSeq 500 to about 1.8 million read pairs for survey level or roughly 5-6.5 million for deep level. Processing in the source paper ran as follows. The immunoSEQ Analyzer software assigned V, D and J genes, filtered out non-productive sequences, and reported clonality. Repertoires were compared using productive Simpson clonality and Morisita overlap index of productive TRB rearrangements between infused TIL and blood. The absolute count of a clonotype in blood was estimated by multiplying the lymphocyte count by the CD3+ fraction and by the productive frequency of the clone. TCRdb carries this immuneACCESS record with in-frame sequences only. Its versions omit some clonotypes, under half of them owing to an unresolved V gene in the studies checked, with the rest unexplained. V and J calls and clone size are given by that table; D and trimming were obtained from the DNA. The sample records about 60,000 clones, about 69% of which are singletons. Over 6.5% of the sample rests with the top ten.

These data come from a study of TIL therapy for anti-PD-1-resistant metastatic lung cancer (dated by TCRdb to 2020 to 2022). In terms of the full investigation: Before any PD-1/PD-L1 blockade was given, tumors were harvested, nivolumab was then administered, and patients who progressed went on to receive lymphodepletion, an infusion of expanded TIL, and IL-2. T cell receptor beta sequencing of tumor and peripheral blood was used to follow clonotypes across the tumor, the expanded TIL product and serial blood samples. Across the cohort, whole-exome sequencing showed a median non-synonymous tumor mutation burden of less than 1.7 mutations per megabase. Most of the cohort had lung adenocarcinoma, a handful of tumors were EGFR-mutant and two were ALK-rearranged, and half of the patients were current or former smokers. Enrolled patients had a median age of about 53 years (range roughly 35-85) and a median tumor PD-L1 proportion score of 6%.

Trimming removed 6 bases from V and 8 bases from J; the gene matches leave 11 bases unexplained. From a lookup of the germline V gene, CDR1 and CDR2 are MDHEN and SYDVKM. Reading from cysteine to phenylalanine, the CDR3 counts 15 amino acids. Only CDR3 DNA remains: 45 bases, in frame from the first base. Overall study outcomes, separate from this receptor: Generalizability was limited because the cohort was highly selected, with more treatment-naive, never-smoker and oncogene-addicted patients included than is typical. The study protocol defined all tumor marker inferences as exploratory. The baseline peripheral repertoire was partially replaced by infused TIL clonotypes, which then decayed over months, and no apparent association between persistence and response was found.

The clonotype comes from a person aged 25 to 80 with non-small cell lung cancer. The chain was built from TRBV28 and TRBJ2-2, and 8 junction bases match TRBD2. The material sequenced was blood, taken at baseline. The DNA reads as follows: TGTGCCAGCAGAAGACCAGCGGGGGTTGGGGGGGAGCTGTTTTTT. It translates as CASRRPAGVGGELFF.